These T cell receptor beta chains were read from a single sample in a study of blood T cell repertoires in COVID-19. Sequencing was performed with immunoSEQ multiplex PCR; in TCRdb, only in-frame clones are kept and a portion is missing. The sample has 310,000 or so clones, roughly 87% seen once. Sequenced sample: PBMCs or T cells enriched from blood (not recorded which). The receptors were sampled from a woman aged 25-40 years who had recovered from COVID-19. CDR3s include the opening cysteine and the closing phenylalanine or tryptophan. Each record gives: J gene, V gene, D gene, clone size, CDR3 DNA, CDR3 protein. The D gene is left open where the match is weak. Rows give clone size only sometimes, using once, few, many, or a class for an expanded clone.

>TRBJ2-1|TRBV9|TRBD2|-
TGTGCCAGCAGCGTAGGGGGCGGGACTAGCGGTTACAATGAGCAGTTCTTC
CASSVGGGTSGYNEQFF
>TRBJ1-1|TRBV12-3/TRBV12-4|-|-
TGTGCCAGCAGCCTTGGGAGGATTCGTGCTTTCTTT
CASSLGRIRAFF
>TRBJ2-2|TRBV19|-|-
TGTGCCAGTAGCCCATCGGGGTACACCGGGGAGCTGTTTTTT
CASSPSGYTGELFF
>TRBJ1-6|TRBV10-1|-|-
TGCGCCAGCAGTGCTGGGCACCTCCCAAATTCACCCCTCCACTTT
CASSAGHLPNSPLHF
>TRBJ2-3|TRBV10-1|TRBD2|once
TGCGCCAGCAGTGGGACTAGCGGGGGGGGAAAAGATACGCAGTATTTT
CASSGTSGGGKDTQYF
>TRBJ2-7|TRBV19|-|-
TGTGCCAGTAGGACGGGCTACGAGCAGTACTTC
CASRTGYEQYF
>TRBJ1-3|TRBV25-1|-|-
TGTGCCAGCAGGGACAGCTCTGGAAACACCATATATTTT
CASRDSSGNTIYF
>TRBJ2-5|TRBV6-2/TRBV6-3|-|-
TGTGCCAGCAGTTACGGAGAAACCGTAGAGACCCAGTACTTC
CASSYGETVETQYF
>TRBJ1-1|TRBV29-1|-|-
TGCAGCGTTGACTCCGCGACATGGACTGAAGCTTTCTTT
CSVDSATWTEAFF
>TRBJ2-5|TRBV6-5|TRBD2|-
TGTGCCAGCAGTTACAGGTTGACTAGCGACCAAGAGACCCAGTACTTC
CASSYRLTSDQETQYF
>TRBJ1-2|TRBV6-5|-|-
TGTGCCAGCAGTTACGCCGACGGGGACTATGGCTACACCTTC
CASSYADGDYGYTF
>TRBJ1-2|TRBV19|TRBD1|once
TGTGCCAGTAGTATTGCGGGACAGAACTATGGCTACACCTTC
CASSIAGQNYGYTF
>TRBJ1-2|TRBV10-1|-|-
TGCGCCAGCAGTGACAGGGCCGACTATGGCTACACCTTC
CASSDRADYGYTF
>TRBJ1-2|TRBV29-1|-|-
TGCAGCGTTGAAGTGGGGGGGCGCGACTATGGCTACACCTTC
CSVEVGGRDYGYTF
>TRBJ2-3|TRBV5-1|-|-
TGCGCCAGCAGCTCATCAGGGTTAGATACGCAGTATTTT
CASSSSGLDTQYF
>TRBJ1-6|TRBV7-2|TRBD1|-
TGTGCCAGCAGCCCAAAGACAGGGGGGAGCTCCTATAATTCACCCCTCCACTTT
CASSPKTGGSSYNSPLHF
>TRBJ1-1|TRBV30|-|few
TGTGCCTGGAGTTGGGGACACTCGAACACTGAAGCTTTCTTT
CAWSWGHSNTEAFF
>TRBJ1-4|TRBV4-3|-|-
TGCGCCAGCAGCAACGGAGGACGGTACGAAAAACTGTTTTTT
CASSNGGRYEKLFF
>TRBJ2-5|TRBV9|TRBD2|-
TGTGCCAGCAGCGTAGGACTAGCGGGGAAACAAGAGACCCAGTACTTC
CASSVGLAGKQETQYF
>TRBJ1-5|TRBV21-1|-|-
TGTGCCAGCACCAAATGGCAGAGGAGCAATCAGCCCCAGCATTTT
CASTKWQRSNQPQHF
>TRBJ1-2|TRBV27|TRBD1|-
TGTGCCAGCAGTCCGTCCTCCGGGACAGGTCGTAGTAACTATGGCTACACCTTC
CASSPSSGTGRSNYGYTF
>TRBJ1-6|TRBV5-5|TRBD1|-
TGTGCCAGCAGCTTGGCAAGGGGACAGGGCGCACCCCTCCACTTT
CASSLARGQGAPLHF
>TRBJ1-2|TRBV9|-|-
TGTGCCAGCAGCGCAGGGGCTGGGGGCTCCTATGGCTACACCTTC
CASSAGAGGSYGYTF
>TRBJ1-5|TRBV3-1/TRBV3-2|TRBD1|-
TGTGCCAGCAGCCAGGGAACTCCCGGGACAGTGAGCAATCAGCCCCAGCATTTT
CASSQGTPGTVSNQPQHF
>TRBJ2-1|TRBV5-5|TRBD2|-
TGTGCCAGCAGCTTGGGACTAGCGGGGGGAGCGGATGAGCAGTTCTTC
CASSLGLAGGADEQFF
>TRBJ1-2|TRBV27|TRBD1|-
TGTGCCAGCAGTCTGACAGGGGGGGCAGGTGGCTACACCTTC
CASSLTGGAGGYTF
>TRBJ1-1|TRBV19|-|once
TGTGCCAGTAAGGGGTCTGAAGCTTTCTTT
CASKGSEAFF
>TRBJ2-7|TRBV14|-|-
TGTGCCAGCAGCTCCGGTTCCCTCTACGAGCAGTACTTC
CASSSGSLYEQYF
>TRBJ1-5|TRBV5-1|-|-
TGCGCCAGCTCCCGCGCACCCACCTCAGGGAGCAATCAGCCCCAGCATTTT
CASSRAPTSGSNQPQHF
>TRBJ1-2|TRBV4-1|-|-
TGCGCCAGCAGCCAAGTTCTTTTCGGTGGGCCTACTAACTATGGCTACACCTTC
CASSQVLFGGPTNYGYTF
>TRBJ1-1|TRBV5-5|TRBD1|-
TGTGCCAGCAGTACCGACAGGGGAGCTTTCTTT
CASSTDRGAFF
>TRBJ1-1|TRBV19|-|once
TGTGCCAGTAGCCTAGACGGGGGGAACACTGAAGCTTTCTTT
CASSLDGGNTEAFF
>TRBJ1-2|TRBV30|-|-
TGTGCCTGGATGCGGCGGGTTGAGGGCTACACCTTC
CAWMRRVEGYTF
>TRBJ1-6|TRBV5-1|TRBD1|-
TGCGCCAGCAGCCCTCGGGACAGGGGGGATAATTCACCCCTCCACTTT
CASSPRDRGDNSPLHF
>TRBJ1-6|TRBV5-1|-|-
TGCGCCAGCAGCTTGGGGCATGGTTATTCACCCCTCCACTTT
CASSLGHGYSPLHF
>TRBJ1-4|TRBV7-2|-|few
TGTGCCAGCAGCTCCAGGGGTCCCAATGAAAAACTGTTTTTT
CASSSRGPNEKLFF
>TRBJ1-4|TRBV18|TRBD1|-
TGTGCCAGCTCACCAGCCGACAGGGCCGCAACTAATGAAAAACTGTTTTTT
CASSPADRAATNEKLFF
>TRBJ2-5|TRBV11-2|-|-
TGTGCCAGCAGCTTAGTTCCGGGGGAGCCGGGGGCCCAGTACTTC
CASSLVPGEPGAQYF
>TRBJ2-2|TRBV5-1|TRBD1|-
TGCGCCAGCAGCCCAGGGGGTTATGACACCGGGGAGCTGTTTTTT
CASSPGGYDTGELFF
>TRBJ1-1|TRBV18|TRBD1|few
TGTGCCAGCTCACCCGGGACAGGGGGAGACACTGAAGCTTTCTTT
CASSPGTGGDTEAFF
>TRBJ1-1|TRBV14|-|once
TGTGCCAGCAGCCGTCTTGGGGGGGCCACTGAAGCTTTCTTT
CASSRLGGATEAFF
>TRBJ1-1|TRBV4-2|TRBD1|-
TGTGCCAGCAGCTTTTGGGCGGGGACAGGGAAGAACACTGAAGCTTTCTTT
CASSFWAGTGKNTEAFF
>TRBJ1-5|TRBV2|-|-
TGTGCCAGCAGTTACAGTGCAGGCAATCAGCCCCAGCATTTT
CASSYSAGNQPQHF
>TRBJ1-3|TRBV6-5|TRBD1|-
TGTGCCAGCAGTCGACAGGGGATGAACACCATATATTTT
CASSRQGMNTIYF
>TRBJ1-1|TRBV18|TRBD1|-
TGTGCCAGCTCACCACGGACAGGGGGTGGTTGGACTGAAGCTTTCTTT
CASSPRTGGGWTEAFF
>TRBJ1-1|TRBV7-3|-|-
TGTGCCAGCAGCCTAGGTAGTTTGAACACTGAAGCTTTCTTT
CASSLGSLNTEAFF
>TRBJ1-4|TRBV2|TRBD1|-
TGTGCCAGCAGTGAAAGGGGACAGGGCGTTGAAAAACTGTTTTTT
CASSERGQGVEKLFF
>TRBJ1-6|TRBV6-5|-|-
TGTGCCAGCAGTTACTCAGGGACATCGGGTTCACCCCTCCACTTT
CASSYSGTSGSPLHF
>TRBJ1-5|TRBV27|-|-
TGTGCCAGCAGTCCCCGGAGGGGATCGCAGCCCCAGCATTTT
CASSPRRGSQPQHF
>TRBJ2-4|TRBV11-2|-|-
TGTGCCAGCAGTGAAGCGGAAAACATTCAGTACTTC
CASSEAENIQYF
>TRBJ1-2|TRBV2|TRBD1|-
TGTGCCAGCAGTGAAGCCCCGATCGGGACAGCCTATGGCTACACCTTC
CASSEAPIGTAYGYTF
>TRBJ1-1|TRBV7-2|TRBD1|-
TGTGCCAGCAGCTTCCAGACAGGGTCCATCACTGAAGCTTTCTTT
CASSFQTGSITEAFF
>TRBJ1-6|TRBV6-5|TRBD1|-
TGTGCCAGCAGTTACTCGAGACAGGGTAATTCACCCCTCCACTTT
CASSYSRQGNSPLHF
>TRBJ1-2|TRBV5-5|-|once
TGTGCCAGCAGGCGGACTAACTATGGCTACACCTTC
CASRRTNYGYTF
>TRBJ1-1|TRBV27|TRBD1|-
TGTGCCAGCAGCCGGACAGGAGGTGAAGCTTTCTTT
CASSRTGGEAFF
>TRBJ2-1|TRBV11-1|-|-
TGTGCCAGCAGCTTATCCCTCGGTGAGCAGTTCTTC
CASSLSLGEQFF
>TRBJ2-3|TRBV19|TRBD1|-
TGTGCCAGTAGTGCCCGCGGACAGGGCACAGATACGCAGTATTTT
CASSARGQGTDTQYF
>TRBJ1-2|TRBV6-5|-|-
TGTGCCAAACGGACAGTCTATGGCTACACCTTC
CAKRTVYGYTF